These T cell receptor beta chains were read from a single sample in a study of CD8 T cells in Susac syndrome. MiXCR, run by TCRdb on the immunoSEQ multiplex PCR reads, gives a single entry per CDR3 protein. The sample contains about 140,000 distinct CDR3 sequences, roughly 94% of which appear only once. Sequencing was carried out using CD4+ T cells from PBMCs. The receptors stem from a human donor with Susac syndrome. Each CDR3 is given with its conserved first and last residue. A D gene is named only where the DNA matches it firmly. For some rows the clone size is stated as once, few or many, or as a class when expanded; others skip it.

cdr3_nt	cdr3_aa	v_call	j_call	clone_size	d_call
TGTGCCAGCAGCCGGACTGGAGATAGCCACGAGCAGTACTTC	CASSRTGDSHEQYF	TRBV7-3	TRBJ2-7	.	.
TGCAGTGCTAGTTCGGTTAGCCGCAATCAGCCCCAGCATTTT	CSASSVSRNQPQHF	TRBV20-1	TRBJ1-5	.	.
TGTGCCAGCAGCTTAGGCCATTTTGGGACTATCAACTACGAGCAGTACTTC	CASSLGHFGTINYEQYF	TRBV13	TRBJ2-7	.	TRBD2
TGCAGTGCTCGACGGGGTAACCACGAGCAGTACTTC	CSARRGNHEQYF	TRBV20-1	TRBJ2-7	.	.
TGTGCCAGCAGTTTAAGAAGGGCTGGAAACACCATATATTTT	CASSLRRAGNTIYF	TRBV12-3/TRBV12-4	TRBJ1-3	.	.
TGTGCCAGTAGCTGGACAGCCAATCAGCCCCAGCATTTT	CASSWTANQPQHF	TRBV19	TRBJ1-5	few	.
TGCGCCAGCACCCCGGAGGGCCAGCTCTACGAGCAGTACTTC	CASTPEGQLYEQYF	TRBV5-1	TRBJ2-7	few	.
TGTGCCAGCAGCGTAGATATCGGGGTGCACGAGCAGTACTTC	CASSVDIGVHEQYF	TRBV9	TRBJ2-7	.	.
TGTGCCAGCAGCCTAGACGGAGGTGGTGAAAAACTGTTTTTT	CASSLDGGGEKLFF	TRBV12-3/TRBV12-4	TRBJ1-4	.	.
TGTGCCAGCAGCCAAGAACGTGGGACAGGGAGTGAAAAACTGTTTTTT	CASSQERGTGSEKLFF	TRBV4-2	TRBJ1-4	.	TRBD1
TGCAGTGCCAAGAGGGGCGGGATAAGGAATGAGCAGTTCTTC	CSAKRGGIRNEQFF	TRBV20-1	TRBJ2-1	.	.
TGTGCCAGCAGGCAACGCCCAGGGACTAATTCACCCCTCCACTTT	CASRQRPGTNSPLHF	TRBV13	TRBJ1-6	.	.
TGTGCCTGGAGACCGCTCGGCCAGGGCAGGGGGTGGGCCTCTGAAGCTTTCTTT	CAWRPLGQGRGWASEAFF	TRBV30	TRBJ1-1	.	TRBD1
TGTGCCAGCAGCGTAGAGGGACAAGGGTCCGAGTACTTC	CASSVEGQGSEYF	TRBV9	TRBJ2-5	.	.
TGTGCCAGCAGCTCCTGGACCGAAGAGACCCAGTACTTC	CASSSWTEETQYF	TRBV7-2	TRBJ2-5	.	.
TGCGCCAGCAGCCAAGTCGGGGTCGCCGGCACTGAAGCTTTCTTT	CASSQVGVAGTEAFF	TRBV4-3	TRBJ1-1	.	.
TGTGCCAGCACTCCCGGAGGGGGGGGAAACACCGGGGAGCTGTTTTTT	CASTPGGGGNTGELFF	TRBV12-3/TRBV12-4	TRBJ2-2	once	.
TGCGCCAGCAGCCGACCCACAGGTTTCGGCACAGATACGCAGTATTTT	CASSRPTGFGTDTQYF	TRBV4-1	TRBJ2-3	.	.
TGCGCCAGCAGCCAAGAGTGGGGGAACACTGAAGCTTTCTTT	CASSQEWGNTEAFF	TRBV4-1	TRBJ1-1	.	.
TGCAGCGTTGTATTCATGGACAGGTCCGGAACAACTGAAGCTTTCTTT	CSVVFMDRSGTTEAFF	TRBV29-1	TRBJ1-1	.	TRBD1
TGCGCCAGCAGCTTAAGCGGGAGGAAGACCGGGGAGCTGTTTTTT	CASSLSGRKTGELFF	TRBV4-3	TRBJ2-2	.	TRBD2
TGTGCCAGCAGACCTACGACAGGGACCTACAATGAGCAGTTCTTC	CASRPTTGTYNEQFF	TRBV12-3/TRBV12-4	TRBJ2-1	.	TRBD1
TGTGCCAGCAGTCGAGGAGGGTCTGGGGCCAACGTCCTGACTTTC	CASSRGGSGANVLTF	TRBV12-3/TRBV12-4	TRBJ2-6	.	.
TGTGCCAGCCTTGGGAGCTCCTACAATGAGCAGTTCTTC	CASLGSSYNEQFF	TRBV3-1	TRBJ2-1	.	.
TGTGCCAGCAGCTTAGCGCCAGCGGGGAACGGCGAGACCCAGTACTTC	CASSLAPAGNGETQYF	TRBV7-2	TRBJ2-5	.	TRBD2
TGTGCCAGCAGCCCACAGGGGAGACAGAATAATTCACCCCTCCACTTT	CASSPQGRQNNSPLHF	TRBV7-2	TRBJ1-6	.	TRBD1
TGTGCCAGCAGTTACGGCGTCGACCGCCTGGTAAGGGGGAACACTGAAGCTTTCTTT	CASSYGVDRLVRGNTEAFF	TRBV6-2/TRBV6-3	TRBJ1-1	.	.
TGTGCCAGCAGCCAGAGCACAGGGTGGGCTGAAGCTTTCTTT	CASSQSTGWAEAFF	TRBV3-1	TRBJ1-1	.	.
TGCAGTGCTGTCGGACTAGCGGGGATCACAGATACGCAGTATTTT	CSAVGLAGITDTQYF	TRBV20-1	TRBJ2-3	.	TRBD2
TGTGCCAGCAGCCGCGGGCAGGGGCGGATGTCGGAGTTTGACTATGGCTACACCTTC	CASSRGQGRMSEFDYGYTF	TRBV6-1	TRBJ1-2	.	.
TGTGCCAGCAGGTTGGGGACATCGAACACTGAAGCTTTCTTT	CASRLGTSNTEAFF	TRBV12-3/TRBV12-4	TRBJ1-1	.	.
TGTGCCAGCAGCAGGATGGACCTTAGCAATCAGCCCCAGCATTTT	CASSRMDLSNQPQHF	TRBV5-6	TRBJ1-5	.	.
TGTGCCAGCAGCTCTAGCGGGGGGGCGTTTAGGGAGCAGTTCTTC	CASSSSGGAFREQFF	TRBV3-1	TRBJ2-1	.	TRBD2
TGTGCCAGCAGCTTAGAGGCGGGAGGGCTAGATACGCAGTATTTT	CASSLEAGGLDTQYF	TRBV7-2	TRBJ2-3	.	TRBD2
TGTGCCAGCCTCACGGATGCGGCAAGGGGTTTCACTGAAGCTTTCTTT	CASLTDAARGFTEAFF	TRBV25-1	TRBJ1-1	.	.
TGTGCCAGCAGCGTAGGTGATAGGAGGGGCGGCTACACCTTC	CASSVGDRRGGYTF	TRBV9	TRBJ1-2	.	.
TGTGCCAGCAGTGAAGTCGACAGTATAGCCAAAAACATTCAGTACTTC	CASSEVDSIAKNIQYF	TRBV6-1	TRBJ2-4	once	.
TGTGCCAGCTCAACCGGACAGGGCAGCTATTACGAGCAGTACTTC	CASSTGQGSYYEQYF	TRBV18	TRBJ2-7	.	TRBD1
TGCGCCAGCAGCCAAGATAGAGGACTAGCGGGCTCAGGGGTCTTC	CASSQDRGLAGSGVF	TRBV4-1	TRBJ2-1	.	TRBD2
TGTGCCAGCAGTTCCTCCGGCCAGCCCCAGCATTTT	CASSSSGQPQHF	TRBV28	TRBJ1-5	once	.
TGTGCCTGGAGTGTGGCCTTGAATCAGCCCCAGCATTTT	CAWSVALNQPQHF	TRBV30	TRBJ1-5	.	.
TGTGCCAGCAGTGAAGATCAGCCCCAGCATTTT	CASSEDQPQHF	TRBV2	TRBJ1-5	once	.
TGTGCCAGCAGTGACCCGAGTTGGTCAGCAATGGGGACCCAGTACTTC	CASSDPSWSAMGTQYF	TRBV6-5	TRBJ2-5	.	.
TGCAGCGTTGGTGACACAAATAATCAGCCCCAGCATTTT	CSVGDTNNQPQHF	TRBV29-1	TRBJ1-5	.	.
TGTGCCAGCAGCCCCTGGTTTCGCCACGAGCAGTACTTC	CASSPWFRHEQYF	TRBV5-6	TRBJ2-7	.	.
TGCAGCGTTGGTTCCGCCACCGGGGAGCTGTTTTTT	CSVGSATGELFF	TRBV29-1	TRBJ2-2	.	.
TGCGCCAGCAGCTCCCAGGGGGAATCCTTATCCGGTGGGGCCAACGTCCTGACTTTC	CASSSQGESLSGGANVLTF	TRBV5-1	TRBJ2-6	.	TRBD1
TGTGCCAGCTCTGCAAGGAGGGAGCAGTTCTTC	CASSARREQFF	TRBV28	TRBJ2-1	.	.
TGCAGCGTTGGAGTTAAGGGGGCCTTCTATGGCTACACCTTC	CSVGVKGAFYGYTF	TRBV29-1	TRBJ1-2	once	TRBD1
TGTGCCTGGGTACAGGGGGCTACCACTGAAGCTTTCTTT	CAWVQGATTEAFF	TRBV30	TRBJ1-1	.	TRBD1
TGTGCCAGCAGCCAAGAATGGGGAAATCAGCCCCAGCATTTT	CASSQEWGNQPQHF	TRBV3-1	TRBJ1-5	few	.
TGCAGTGCTAGAGGGGCCCCCGGGGAGCTGTTTTTT	CSARGAPGELFF	TRBV20-1	TRBJ2-2	.	.
TGTGCCAGCAGCCCCCCGCTAAGGAATGAGCAGTTCTTC	CASSPPLRNEQFF	TRBV14	TRBJ2-1	.	.
TGCGCCAGCCGTATCCTGACAGGGGAACATGGCTACACCTTC	CASRILTGEHGYTF	TRBV23-1	TRBJ1-2	.	TRBD1
TGTGCCTCCTGGGACCGGGATACTGAAGCTTTCTTT	CASWDRDTEAFF	TRBV30	TRBJ1-1	.	.